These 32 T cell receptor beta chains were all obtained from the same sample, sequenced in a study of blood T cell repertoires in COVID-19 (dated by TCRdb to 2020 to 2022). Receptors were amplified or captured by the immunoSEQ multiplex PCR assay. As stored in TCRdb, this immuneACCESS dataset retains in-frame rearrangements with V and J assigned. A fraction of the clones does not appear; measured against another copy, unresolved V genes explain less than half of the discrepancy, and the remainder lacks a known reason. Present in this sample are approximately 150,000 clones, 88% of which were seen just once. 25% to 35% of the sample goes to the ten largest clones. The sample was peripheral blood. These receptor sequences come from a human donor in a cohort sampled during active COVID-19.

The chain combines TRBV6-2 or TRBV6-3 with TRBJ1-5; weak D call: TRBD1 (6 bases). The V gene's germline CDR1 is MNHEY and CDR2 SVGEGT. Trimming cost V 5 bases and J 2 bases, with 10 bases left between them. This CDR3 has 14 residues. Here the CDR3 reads CASSEAGGNQPQHF. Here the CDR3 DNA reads TGTGCCAGCAGTGAGGCAGGGGGCAATCAGCCCCAGCATTTT.

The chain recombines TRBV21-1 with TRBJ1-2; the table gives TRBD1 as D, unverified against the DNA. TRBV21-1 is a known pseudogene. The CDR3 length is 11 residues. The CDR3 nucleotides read TGTGCCAGCTGGGACAGCCATGGCTACACCTTC. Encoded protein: CASWDSHGYTF.

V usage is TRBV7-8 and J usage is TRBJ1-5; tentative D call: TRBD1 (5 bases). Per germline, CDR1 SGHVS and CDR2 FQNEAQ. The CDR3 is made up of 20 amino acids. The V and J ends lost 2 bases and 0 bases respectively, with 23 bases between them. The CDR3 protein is CASSLRASTAGLSSNQPQHF. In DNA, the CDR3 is TGTGCCAGCAGCTTACGGGCCTCGACCGCGGGACTTTCTAGCAATCAGCCCCAGCATTTT.

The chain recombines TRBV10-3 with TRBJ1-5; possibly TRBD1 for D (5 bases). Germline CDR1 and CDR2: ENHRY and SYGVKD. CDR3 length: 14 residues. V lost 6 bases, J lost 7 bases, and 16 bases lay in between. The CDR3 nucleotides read TGTGCCATCAGGAGGGACGGGGGTGAACAGCCCCAGCATTTT. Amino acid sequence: CAIRRDGGEQPQHF.

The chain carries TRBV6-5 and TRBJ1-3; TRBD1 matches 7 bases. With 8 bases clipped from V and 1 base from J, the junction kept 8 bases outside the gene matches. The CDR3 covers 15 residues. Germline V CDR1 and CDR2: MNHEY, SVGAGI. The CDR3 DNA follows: TGTGCCAGCTCGATACAGGGGAGGTCTGGAAACACCATATATTTT. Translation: CASSIQGRSGNTIYF.

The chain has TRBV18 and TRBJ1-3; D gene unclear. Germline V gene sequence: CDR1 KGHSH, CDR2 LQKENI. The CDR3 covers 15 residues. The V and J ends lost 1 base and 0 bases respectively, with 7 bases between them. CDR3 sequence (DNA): TGTGCCAGCTCACCACTCACAGACTCTGGAAACACCATATATTTT. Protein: CASSPLTDSGNTIYF.

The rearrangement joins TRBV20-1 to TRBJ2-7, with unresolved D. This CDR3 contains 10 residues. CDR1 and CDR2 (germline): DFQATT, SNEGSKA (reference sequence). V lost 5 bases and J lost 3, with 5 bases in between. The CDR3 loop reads CSAADYEQYF. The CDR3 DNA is TGCAGTGCTGCGGACTACGAGCAGTACTTC.

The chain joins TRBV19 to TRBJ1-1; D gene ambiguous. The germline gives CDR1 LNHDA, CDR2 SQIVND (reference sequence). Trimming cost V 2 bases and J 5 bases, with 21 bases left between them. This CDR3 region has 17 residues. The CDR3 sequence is CASSILRRTPGRTEAFF. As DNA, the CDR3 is TGTGCCAGTAGTATATTACGGAGGACCCCGGGGAGGACTGAAGCTTTCTTT.

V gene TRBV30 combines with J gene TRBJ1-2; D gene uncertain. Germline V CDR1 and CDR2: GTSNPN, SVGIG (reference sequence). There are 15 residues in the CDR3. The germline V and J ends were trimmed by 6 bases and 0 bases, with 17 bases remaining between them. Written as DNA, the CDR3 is TGTGCCTGCCTTCCCCCGGGAGGCTCTAACTATGGCTACACCTTC. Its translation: CACLPPGGSNYGYTF.

DNA of the CDR3: TGTGCCAGCAGCTTAGCAAGAGGAGAAGTTGAAAAACTGTTTTTT. Amino acid sequence: CASSLARGEVEKLFF. This chain uses TRBV7-9 with TRBJ1-4; D is undetermined. Trimming pared 0 bases from V and 7 bases from J, leaving 12 bases between. This CDR3 has 15 residues. CDR1 is SEHNR and CDR2 is FQNEAQ in the germline V gene (reference sequence).

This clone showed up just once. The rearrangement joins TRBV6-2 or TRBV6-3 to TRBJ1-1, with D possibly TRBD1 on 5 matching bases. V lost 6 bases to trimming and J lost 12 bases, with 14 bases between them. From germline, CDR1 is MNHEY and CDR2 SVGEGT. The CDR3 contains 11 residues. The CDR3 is CASSNRDLTFF. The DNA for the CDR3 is TGTGCCAGCAGCAACCGGGACTTGACTTTCTTT.

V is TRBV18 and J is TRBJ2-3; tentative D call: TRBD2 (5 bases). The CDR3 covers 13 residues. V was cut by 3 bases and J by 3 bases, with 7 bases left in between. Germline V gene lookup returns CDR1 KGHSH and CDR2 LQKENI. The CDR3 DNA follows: TGTGCCAGCTCACCCGGACTGACAGATACGCAGTATTTT. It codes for CASSPGLTDTQYF.

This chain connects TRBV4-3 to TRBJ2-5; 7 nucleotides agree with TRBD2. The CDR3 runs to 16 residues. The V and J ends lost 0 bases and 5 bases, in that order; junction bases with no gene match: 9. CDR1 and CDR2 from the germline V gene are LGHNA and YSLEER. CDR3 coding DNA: TGCGCCAGCAGCCAAGATGGTCATGGGGGAGGGGAGACCCAGTACTTC. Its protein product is CASSQDGHGGGETQYF.

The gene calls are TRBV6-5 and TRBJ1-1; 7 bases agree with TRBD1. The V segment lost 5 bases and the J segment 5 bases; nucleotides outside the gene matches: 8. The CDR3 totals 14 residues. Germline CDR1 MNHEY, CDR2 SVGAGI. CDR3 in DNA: TGTGCCAGCAGTCTCAGGGGGTGGGGGACTGAAGCTTTCTTT. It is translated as CASSLRGWGTEAFF.

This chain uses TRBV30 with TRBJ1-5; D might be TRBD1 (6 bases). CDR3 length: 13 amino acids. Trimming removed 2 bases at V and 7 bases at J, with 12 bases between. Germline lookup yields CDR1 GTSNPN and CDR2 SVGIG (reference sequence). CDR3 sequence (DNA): TGTGCCTGGAGTTCGTCAGGGGACCAGCCCCAGCATTTT. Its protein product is CAWSSSGDQPQHF.

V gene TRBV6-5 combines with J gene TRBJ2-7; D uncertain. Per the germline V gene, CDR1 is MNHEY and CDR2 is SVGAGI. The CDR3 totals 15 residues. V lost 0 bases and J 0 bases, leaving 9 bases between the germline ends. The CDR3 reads CASSYSTQSSYEQYF. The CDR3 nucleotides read TGTGCCAGCAGTTACTCGACACAAAGCTCCTACGAGCAGTACTTC.

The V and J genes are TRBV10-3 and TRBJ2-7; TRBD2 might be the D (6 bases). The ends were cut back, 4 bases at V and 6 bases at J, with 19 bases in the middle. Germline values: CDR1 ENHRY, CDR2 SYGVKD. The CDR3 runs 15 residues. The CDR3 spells CAISGGRYAGSEQYF. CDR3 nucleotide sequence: TGTGCCATCAGTGGTGGGAGGTACGCCGGGTCCGAGCAGTACTTC.

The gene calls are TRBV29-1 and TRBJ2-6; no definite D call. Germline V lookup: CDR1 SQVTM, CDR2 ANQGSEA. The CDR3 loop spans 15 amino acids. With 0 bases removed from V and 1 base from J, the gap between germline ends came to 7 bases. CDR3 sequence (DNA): TGCAGCGTTGAAGATCTAGGTTCTGGGGCCAACGTCCTGACTTTC. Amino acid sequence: CSVEDLGSGANVLTF.

CDR3 sequence reads: CASSPTTVTTQYF. CDR3 coding DNA: TGTGCCAGCAGCCCTACGACAGTCACGACCCAGTACTTC. The chain has TRBV12-3 or TRBV12-4 and TRBJ2-5, with TRBD1 as a possible D gene (5 bases). The CDR3 totals 13 residues. Trimming took off 6 bases at V and 7 bases at J, with 15 bases between the two ends.

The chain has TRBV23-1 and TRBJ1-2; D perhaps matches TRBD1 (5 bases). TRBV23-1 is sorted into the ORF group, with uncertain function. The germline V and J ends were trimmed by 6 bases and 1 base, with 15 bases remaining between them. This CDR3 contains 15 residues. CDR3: CASRGRDHNNYGYTF. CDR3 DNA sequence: TGCGCCAGCAGGGGCAGGGATCATAATAACTATGGCTACACCTTC.

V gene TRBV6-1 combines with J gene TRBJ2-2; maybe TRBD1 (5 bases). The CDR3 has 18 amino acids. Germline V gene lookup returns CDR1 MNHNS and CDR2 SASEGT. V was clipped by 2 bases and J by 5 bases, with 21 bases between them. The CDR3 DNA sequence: TGTGCCAGCAGTGAACAGGGTGTGGGCAGGCGTCAAACCGGGGAGCTGTTTTTT. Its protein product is CASSEQGVGRRQTGELFF.

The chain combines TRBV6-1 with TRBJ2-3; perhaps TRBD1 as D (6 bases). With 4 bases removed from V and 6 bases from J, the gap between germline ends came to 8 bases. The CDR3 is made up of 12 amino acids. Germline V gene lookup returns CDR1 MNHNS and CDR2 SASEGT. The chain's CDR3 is CASSATGDTQYF. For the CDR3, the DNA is TGTGCCAGCAGTGCCACAGGGGATACGCAGTATTTT.

The CDR3 sequence: CASSTRQTDTQYF. CDR3 nucleotide sequence: TGTGCCAGCAGCACCCGACAGACAGATACGCAGTATTTT. This chain joins TRBV9 and TRBJ2-3, with D possibly matching TRBD1 (5 bases). This CDR3 spans 13 amino acids. Between the trimmed V and J ends, which lost 4 bases and 3 bases, there was a span of 9 bases. Germline loops: CDR1 SGDLS, CDR2 YYNGEE. The variable domain in full, with the rest retrieved from reference TRBV9 and TRBJ2-3, is DSGVTQTPKHLITATGQRVTLRCSPRSGDLSVYWYQQSLDQGLQFLIQYYNGEERAKGNILERFSAQQFPDLHSELNLSSLELGDSALYFCASSTRQTDTQYFGPGTRLTVL.

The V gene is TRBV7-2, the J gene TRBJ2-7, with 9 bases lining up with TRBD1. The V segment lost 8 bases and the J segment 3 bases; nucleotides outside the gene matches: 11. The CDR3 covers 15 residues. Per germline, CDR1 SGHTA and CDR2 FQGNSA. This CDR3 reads CASRAGGQGHYEQYF. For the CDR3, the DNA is TGTGCCAGCCGGGCAGGGGGACAGGGCCACTACGAGCAGTACTTC.

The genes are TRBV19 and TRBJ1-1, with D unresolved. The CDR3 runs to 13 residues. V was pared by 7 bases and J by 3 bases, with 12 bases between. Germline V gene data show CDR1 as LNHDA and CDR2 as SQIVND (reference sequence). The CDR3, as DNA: TGTGCCAGTAATTTCCAAGGAGACACTGAAGCTTTCTTT. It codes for CASNFQGDTEAFF.

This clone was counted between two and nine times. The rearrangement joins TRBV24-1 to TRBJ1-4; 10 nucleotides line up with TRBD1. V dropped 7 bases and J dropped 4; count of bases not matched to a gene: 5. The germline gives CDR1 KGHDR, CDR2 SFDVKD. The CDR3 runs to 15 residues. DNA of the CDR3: TGTGCCACCAGCCCAGGGACAGGGGATAATGAAAAACTGTTTTTT. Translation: CATSPGTGDNEKLFF.

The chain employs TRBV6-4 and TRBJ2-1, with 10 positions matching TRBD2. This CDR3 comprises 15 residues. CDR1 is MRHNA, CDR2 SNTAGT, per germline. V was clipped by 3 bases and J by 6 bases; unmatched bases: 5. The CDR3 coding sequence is TGTGCCAGCAGTGAAGGTAGCGGGGGGCCCAATGAGCAGTTCTTC. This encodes CASSEGSGGPNEQFF.

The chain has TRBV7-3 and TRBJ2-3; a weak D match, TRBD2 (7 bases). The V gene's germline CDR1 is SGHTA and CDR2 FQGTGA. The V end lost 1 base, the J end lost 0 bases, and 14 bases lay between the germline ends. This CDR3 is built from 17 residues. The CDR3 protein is CASSLMLGGPSTDTQYF. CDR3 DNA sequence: TGTGCCAGCAGCTTAATGCTGGGGGGGCCGAGCACAGATACGCAGTATTTT.

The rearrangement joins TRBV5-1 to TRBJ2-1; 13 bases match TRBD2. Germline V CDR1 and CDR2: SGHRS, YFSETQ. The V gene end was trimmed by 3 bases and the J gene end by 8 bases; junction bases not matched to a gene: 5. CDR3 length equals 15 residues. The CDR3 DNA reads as TGCGCCAGCAGCTCTGGACTAGCGGGGGAGGATGAGCAGTTCTTC. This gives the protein CASSSGLAGEDEQFF.

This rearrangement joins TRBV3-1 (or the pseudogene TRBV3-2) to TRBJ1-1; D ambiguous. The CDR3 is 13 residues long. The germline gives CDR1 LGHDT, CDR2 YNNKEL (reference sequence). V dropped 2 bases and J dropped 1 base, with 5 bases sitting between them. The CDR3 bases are TGTGCCAGCAGCCAATCCAGGAACACTGAAGCTTTCTTT. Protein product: CASSQSRNTEAFF.

The CDR3 protein is CASSLKLAGGTDTQYF. The DNA for the CDR3 is TGTGCCAGCAGCTTGAAACTAGCGGGGGGCACAGATACGCAGTATTTT. The genes are TRBV5-4 and TRBJ2-3, with 11 bases aligning to TRBD2. CDR3 length equals 16 residues. Germline values: CDR1 SGHNT, CDR2 YYREEE (reference sequence). V gave up 1 base and J gave up 1 base; unmatched junction bases: 2.

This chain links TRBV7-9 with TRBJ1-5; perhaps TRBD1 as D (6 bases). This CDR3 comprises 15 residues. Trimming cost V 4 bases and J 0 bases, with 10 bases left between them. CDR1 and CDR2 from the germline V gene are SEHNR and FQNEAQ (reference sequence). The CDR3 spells CASSSQGNSNQPQHF. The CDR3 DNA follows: TGTGCCAGCAGCTCTCAGGGGAATAGCAATCAGCCCCAGCATTTT.